This T cell receptor beta chain was captured by sequencing in a study of cytomegalovirus exposure and HLA in healthy donors. Findings and caveats of the study: Overall, approximately 150 TCR beta chains were annotated as cytomegalovirus-associated. For most TCR sequences rarity was the rule, although some public TCRs occurred in many donors. Within the approximately 120 validation repertoires, first-cohort TCR clusters tended to co-occur, according to a later analysis.

The method was immunoSEQ multiplex PCR; TCRdb's version includes in-frame clones alone and lacks a portion of them. The sample has over 200,000 clones, roughly 88% seen once. As regards this clone: Its target is not known.

With V trimmed by 0 bases and J by 7 bases, 4 bases remained unmatched. CDR1 is SGHTA, CDR2 FQGTGA, per germline. There are 16 residues in the CDR3. Sequences were obtained from PBMCs. The TCR sequence derives from a woman aged 18-29 years in good health and CMV-seronegative. The rearrangement links TRBV7-3 to TRBJ2-1; 12 bases match TRBD2. The CDR3: CASSLTVTSGGNEQFF. Written as DNA, the CDR3 is TGTGCCAGCAGCTTAACGGTTACTAGCGGGGGGAATGAGCAGTTCTTC.